The 25 T cell receptor beta chains below were found in one sample sequenced in a study of cytomegalovirus exposure and HLA in healthy donors. The study ran its PCR with 60 Vbeta and 13 Jbeta primers. Repertoires were generated with immunoSEQ multiplex PCR, while TCRdb's copy carries only in-frame clones and drops some. Seen here are around 140,000 clones, about two thirds observed once, and the top ten hold approximately 4%. The sequencing sample was made of PBMCs. Receptors were obtained from a middle-aged man in good health and CMV-seropositive.

V is TRBV11-2 and J is TRBJ1-3; no firm D call. V was pared by 3 bases and J by 2 bases, with 8 bases between. The CDR3 runs to 14 residues. CDR1 and CDR2 from the germline V gene are SGHAT and FQNNGV. CDR3 DNA: TGTGCCAGCAGCTTGACAAGCCCTGGAAACACCATATATTTT. It encodes CASSLTSPGNTIYF.

J is TRBJ1-1 and V is TRBV18; a weak D match, TRBD1 (6 bases). The CDR3 spans 15 residues. Germline CDR1 is KGHSH and CDR2 is LQKENI. V lost 3 bases and J lost 3, with 14 bases in between. DNA for the CDR3: TGTGCCAGCTCACCGTTGGACAGCCTGGACACTGAAGCTTTCTTT. It specifies CASSPLDSLDTEAFF.

V usage is TRBV7-9 and J usage is TRBJ2-7; 7 bases map to TRBD1. Germline assignment: CDR1 SEHNR and CDR2 FQNEAQ (reference sequence). This CDR3 spans 14 amino acids. Trimming took 3 bases from V and 3 from J; bases not matched to a gene: 5. The CDR3 DNA reads as TGTGCCAGCAGCTTGGGGACAGCCAACTACGAGCAGTACTTC. Amino acid sequence: CASSLGTANYEQYF.

This sequence joins TRBV7-9 and TRBJ1-2; D remains ambiguous. The V gene's germline CDR1 is SEHNR and CDR2 FQNEAQ (reference sequence). The V gene lost 1 base and the J gene lost 6 bases, with 6 bases spanning the gap. The CDR3 extends over 12 amino acids. The CDR3 here is CASSLGLDGYTF. The CDR3 DNA reads as TGTGCCAGCAGCTTAGGGCTCGATGGCTACACCTTC.

This clone was counted between two and nine times. The chain links TRBV19 to TRBJ1-2; 7 bases align to TRBD1. CDR1 LNHDA and CDR2 SQIVND come from the germline V gene (reference sequence). The junction had 12 bases not matched to a gene; V was cut back by 8 bases and J by 6 bases. The CDR3 runs to 14 residues. CDR3 sequence: CASVSGGTADGYTF. The CDR3 bases are TGTGCCAGTGTATCCGGAGGGACAGCCGATGGCTACACCTTC. Drawing the rest from reference TRBV19 and TRBJ1-2, the complete variable domain is DGGITQSPKYLFRKEGQNVTLSCEQNLNHDAMYWYRQDPGQGLRLIYYSQIVNDFQKGDIAEGYSVSREKKESFPLTVTSAQKNPTAFYLCASVSGGTADGYTFGSGTRLTVV.

This clone was counted only a few times. This chain links TRBV6-5 with TRBJ1-4; D is unresolved. Germline V CDR1 and CDR2: MNHEY, SVGAGI. Trimming left V 5 bases short and J 7 bases short, with 11 bases between. The CDR3 has 13 amino acids. CDR3 in amino acids: CASSIRVAEKLFF. CDR3 nucleotides: TGTGCCAGCAGTATTCGGGTCGCTGAAAAACTGTTTTTT.

This sequence joins TRBV2 and TRBJ1-4, with 9 bases fitting TRBD1. The V gene's germline CDR1 is SNHLY and CDR2 FYNNEI. The V and J ends lost 9 bases and 4 bases, in that order; junction bases with no gene match: 3. The CDR3 length is 13 residues. The CDR3 sequence is CARAGQGNEKLFF. The CDR3 bases are TGTGCCAGGGCGGGACAGGGTAATGAAAAACTGTTTTTT.

V is TRBV4-1 and J is TRBJ1-3; D gene ambiguous. CDR3 size: 16 residues. Trimming cost V 0 bases and J 1 base, with 10 bases left between them. Germline CDR1 is MGHRA and CDR2 is YSYEKL. CDR3 protein: CASSQERSPSGNTIYF. In nucleotides, the CDR3 is TGCGCCAGCAGCCAAGAGAGAAGTCCTTCTGGAAACACCATATATTTT.

J is TRBJ2-5 and V is TRBV5-6; a possible D gene is TRBD2 (6 bases). With the DNA end fitting TRBJ2-7 better, the J assignment may be wrong. Per the germline V gene, CDR1 is SGHDT and CDR2 is YYEEEE. The CDR3 contains 13 residues. CDR3 in amino acids: CASSPGLGYEQYF. The CDR3 nucleotides are TGTGCCAGCAGCCCGGGACTGGGGTACGAGCAGTACTTC.

On this clone itself: A junction boundary mismatches the germline segment, possibly from a read error. The chain uses TRBV7-9 and TRBJ2-5; the match to TRBD1 covers 8 bases. Germline V gene data show CDR1 as SEHNR and CDR2 as FQNEAQ (reference sequence). CDR3 length: 17 residues. The CDR3 nucleotides read TGTTCCAGCAGCTTAATTAACTCCCGGGACAGGATTGAGACCCAGTACTTC. As protein: CSSSLINSRDRIETQYF.

The chain is built from TRBV5-6 and TRBJ1-3; D possibly corresponds to TRBD1 (5 bases). This CDR3 spans 14 amino acids. V gave up 5 bases and J gave up 2 bases, with 11 bases separating them. Germline V lookup: CDR1 SGHDT, CDR2 YYEEEE. CDR3 in amino acids: CASSFRGAGNTIYF. CDR3 in DNA: TGTGCCAGCAGTTTTCGGGGGGCTGGAAACACCATATATTTT.

In the case of this clone: This may arise from a read error, as a much more abundant clone is one base away. Other DNA sequences in this specimen translate into the identical CDR3. The chain combines TRBV7-8 with TRBJ2-7, with TRBD2 matching over 9 bases. The trim removed 6 bases at V and 2 bases at J, leaving 17 bases unmatched. CDR1 and CDR2 (germline): SGHVS, FQNEAQ. This CDR3 has 18 amino acids. This CDR3 reads CASSRAHKTSGTTYEQYF. The DNA of the CDR3 is TGTGCCAGCAGTCGAGCCCATAAGACTAGCGGAACCACCTACGAGCAGTACTTC.

The chain uses TRBV10-1 and TRBJ2-3, with 8 bases fitting TRBD1. Looked up from germline, CDR1 is WNHNN and CDR2 is SYGVQD (reference sequence). Trimming at V came to 0 bases and at J to 2 bases, leaving 1 base not matched to a gene. This CDR3 region has 15 residues. The CDR3 is CASSESRGPTDTQYF. CDR3 nucleotides: TGCGCCAGCAGTGAGTCCAGGGGGCCCACAGATACGCAGTATTTT.

The table lists this clone with a few counts. The J gene is TRBJ2-1, the V gene TRBV9; D is perhaps TRBD2 (5 bases). Trimming took 3 bases from V and 6 from J, leaving 16 bases between them. The CDR3 loop spans 15 amino acids. CDR1 is SGDLS, CDR2 YYNGEE, per germline. The CDR3 loop reads CASSAAGVRTNEQFF. In nucleotides, the CDR3 is TGTGCCAGCAGCGCTGCGGGCGTGAGGACCAATGAGCAGTTCTTC.

This chain uses TRBV5-1 with TRBJ2-1; possibly TRBD1 for D (6 bases). CDR3 length: 15 amino acids. V was pared by 4 bases and J by 6 bases, with 17 bases between. Germline loops: CDR1 SGHRS, CDR2 YFSETQ. The CDR3 bases are TGCGCCAGCAGCGCACAGGGCCTTTCGGGCAATGAGCAGTTCTTC. It yields the protein CASSAQGLSGNEQFF.

The chain couples TRBV9 to TRBJ1-1; TRBD1 matches 7 bases. Germline CDR1 is SGDLS and CDR2 is YYNGEE. The CDR3 covers 14 residues. Trimming cost V 4 bases and J 3 bases; bases outside gene matches: 6. This CDR3 is CASSLRGEYTEAFF. The CDR3 DNA reads as TGTGCCAGCAGCCTCAGGGGGGAATACACTGAAGCTTTCTTT. The full variable domain, with the rest looked up from reference TRBV9 and TRBJ1-1, is DSGVTQTPKHLITATGQRVTLRCSPRSGDLSVYWYQQSLDQGLQFLIQYYNGEERAKGNILERFSAQQFPDLHSELNLSSLELGDSALYFCASSLRGEYTEAFFGQGTRLTVV.

In this sample, this clone turned up once. The chain is built from TRBV7-2 and TRBJ2-7; weak D call: TRBD2 (6 bases). Trimming removed 6 bases at V and 0 bases at J, with 12 bases between. This CDR3 comprises 14 residues. The germline V gene encodes CDR1 SGHTA and CDR2 FQGNSA. CDR3 coding DNA: TGTGCCAGCAGGTCGGGAGCTCCCTCCTACGAGCAGTACTTC. Residues: CASRSGAPSYEQYF. Full variable domain (missing parts from reference TRBV7-2 and TRBJ2-7): GAGVSQSPSNKVTEKGKDVELRCDPISGHTALYWYRQSLGQGLEFLIYFQGNSAPDKSGLPSDRFSAERTGGSVSTLTIQRTQQEDSAVYLCASRSGAPSYEQYFGPGTRLTVT.

The chain couples TRBV27 to TRBJ1-4, with D perhaps TRBD1 (6 bases). This CDR3 has 16 residues. V was trimmed by 8 bases and J by 6 bases, leaving 22 bases between them. In germline, CDR1 is MNHEY, CDR2 SMNVEV (reference sequence). The CDR3 DNA reads as TGTGCCAGCCGGTTCCTCAGAGCAGGGGATGATGAAAAACTGTTTTTT. This translates into CASRFLRAGDDEKLFF.

This rearrangement joins TRBV27 to TRBJ1-1; D possibly corresponds to TRBD1 (5 bases). The CDR3 covers 17 residues. Trimming took 3 bases from V and 3 from J, leaving 20 bases between them. Germline assignment: CDR1 MNHEY and CDR2 SMNVEV (reference sequence). CDR3 sequence: CASSFGSRGIMDTEAFF. The CDR3 DNA sequence: TGTGCCAGCAGTTTCGGGTCTCGGGGGATAATGGACACTGAAGCTTTCTTT.

The chain is built from TRBV7-9 and TRBJ2-5; 8 nucleotides match TRBD1. Losses at the gene ends were 0 bases for V and 5 bases for J; bases not matched to a gene: 2. This CDR3 has 14 amino acids. Germline V lookup: CDR1 SEHNR, CDR2 FQNEAQ (reference sequence). CDR3 DNA sequence: TGTGCCAGCAGCTTAGCGACAGGGGCTGAGACCCAGTACTTC. Translating it yields CASSLATGAETQYF.

CDR3 sequence reads: CASSRQGAAKNIQYF. The CDR3 DNA reads TGTGCCAGCAGTCGACAGGGGGCCGCCAAAAACATTCAGTACTTC. The chain uses TRBV6-6 and TRBJ2-4; 10 bases are a match to TRBD1. This CDR3 is built from 15 residues. Looked up from germline, CDR1 is MNHNY and CDR2 is SVGAGI (reference sequence). V lost 5 bases, J lost 1 base, and 2 bases stayed unmatched.

The chain carries TRBV5-1 and TRBJ1-1, with a possible D match to TRBD1 (6 bases). Looked up from germline, CDR1 is SGHRS and CDR2 is YFSETQ. The CDR3 runs 15 residues. Trimming left V 4 bases short and J 1 base short, with 14 bases between. The DNA for the CDR3 is TGCGCCAGCAGCCCCGTCGCAGGGGCGAACACTGAAGCTTTCTTT. It specifies CASSPVAGANTEAFF.

This chain connects TRBV5-5 to TRBJ2-1; TRBD2 might be the D (5 bases). Trimming took 3 bases from V and 4 from J, leaving 17 bases between them. CDR1 is SGHKS and CDR2 is YYEKEE in the germline V gene (reference sequence). The CDR3 has 16 residues. The CDR3 sequence is CASSSLDSFSYNEQFF. Here the CDR3 DNA reads TGTGCCAGCAGCTCCTTGGACTCGTTCTCTTACAATGAGCAGTTCTTC.

This chain connects TRBV29-1 to TRBJ2-5; 7 nucleotides agree with TRBD1. Trimming removed 6 bases from V and 4 bases from J; junction bases left unmatched: 5. This CDR3 has 12 residues. Germline CDR1 is SQVTM and CDR2 is ANQGSEA. The CDR3 bases are TGCAGCGTGAGACAGGGTCGAGAGACCCAGTACTTC. It yields the protein CSVRQGRETQYF.

The gene calls are TRBV4-3 and TRBJ2-1; TRBD2 matches 16 bases. CDR1 and CDR2 from the germline V gene are LGHNA and YSLEER. The V and J ends lost 6 bases and 9 bases, in that order; junction bases with no gene match: 5. This CDR3 spans 15 amino acids. Here the CDR3 reads CASSLGTSGRAEQFF. For the CDR3, the DNA is TGCGCCAGCAGTCTCGGGACTAGCGGGAGGGCTGAGCAGTTCTTC.